These 29 T cell receptor beta chains share one sample of origin, sequenced in a study of T cell changes during pregnancy in multiple sclerosis. Sequencing used immunoSEQ multiplex PCR; TCRdb keeps in-frame clones, though not all of them. The top ten hold about 1.5% of the sample, which has some 60,000 clones, approximately 90% seen once. The input for sequencing was peripheral blood, taken in the second trimester of pregnancy. Receptors were obtained from a female donor with multiple sclerosis, enrolled in a pregnancy study.

The chain has TRBV23-1 and TRBJ2-7; D is ambiguous. TRBV23-1 is an ORF; its function is uncertain. The CDR3 runs 11 residues. The V end lost 10 bases, the J end lost 2 bases, and 9 bases lay between the germline ends. Here the CDR3 DNA reads TGCGCCATTTGGGCAGCCTACGAGCAGTACTTC. Amino acids: CAIWAAYEQYF.

The chain uses TRBV25-1 and TRBJ1-5; tentative D call: TRBD1 (5 bases). The V gene's germline CDR1 is MGHDK and CDR2 SYGVNS. Trimming took 5 bases from V and 5 from J, leaving 10 bases between them. CDR3 size: 13 residues. The CDR3, as DNA: TGTGCCAGCAGTCGAACGGGGGATCAGCCCCAGCATTTT. Its protein product is CASSRTGDQPQHF.

The genes are TRBV5-5 and TRBJ1-3; D not certain. This CDR3 has 14 residues. In germline, CDR1 is SGHKS, CDR2 YYEKEE (reference sequence). Trimming removed 3 bases from V and 0 bases from J, with 7 bases in between. The CDR3: CASSSPSSGNTIYF. CDR3 DNA: TGTGCCAGCAGCTCCCCCAGCTCTGGAAACACCATATATTTT.

V gene TRBV18 combines with J gene TRBJ2-5; perhaps TRBD2 as D (6 bases). The germline V gene encodes CDR1 KGHSH and CDR2 LQKENI. The CDR3 consists of 14 residues. Trimming left V 0 bases short and J 4 bases short, with 9 bases between. This CDR3 reads CASSPPSLAETQYF. CDR3 bases: TGTGCCAGCTCACCACCGTCACTAGCAGAGACCCAGTACTTC. Based on the CDR3 plus reference TRBV18 and TRBJ2-5, the full variable domain is NAGVMQNPRHLVRRRGQEARLRCSPMKGHSHVYWYRQLPEEGLKFMVYLQKENIIDESGMPKERFSAEFPKEGPSILRIQQVVRGDSAAYFCASSPPSLAETQYFGPGTRLLVL.

The chain joins TRBV5-1 to TRBJ1-4, with D uncertain. Trimming took off 4 bases at V and 7 bases at J, with 17 bases between the two ends. The germline V gene has CDR1 SGHRS and CDR2 YFSETQ. The CDR3 is 15 amino acids. CDR3 region: CASSPGERLSEKLFF. DNA for the CDR3: TGCGCCAGCAGCCCCGGGGAACGGTTGAGTGAAAAACTGTTTTTT.

This clone was seen a single time. This chain uses TRBV5-4 with TRBJ2-2, with TRBD1 identical over 8 bases. There are 15 residues in the CDR3. Trimming removed 0 bases from V and 5 bases from J; junction bases left unmatched: 3. Per germline, CDR1 SGHNT and CDR2 YYREEE (reference sequence). The CDR3 sequence: CASSLGDRRTGELFF. In DNA, the CDR3 is TGTGCCAGCAGCTTGGGGGACAGGAGGACCGGGGAGCTGTTTTTT.

The chain joins TRBV6-6 to TRBJ1-5; unclear D gene. Trimming removed 2 bases at V and 0 bases at J, with 8 bases between. From germline, CDR1 is MNHNY and CDR2 SVGAGI (reference sequence). This CDR3 contains 15 residues. As DNA, the CDR3 is TGTGCCAGCAGTTACCGGGAGTATAGCAATCAGCCCCAGCATTTT. Encoded protein: CASSYREYSNQPQHF.

The CDR3 DNA is TGTGCCAGCAGTGCTGACTCCCCCGGCGTGCAGTATTTT. It specifies CASSADSPGVQYF. The genes are TRBV2 and TRBJ2-3; D unclear. V lost 4 bases, J lost 11 bases, and 16 bases lay in between. Per the germline V gene, CDR1 is SNHLY and CDR2 is FYNNEI. CDR3 size: 13 residues.

V usage is TRBV2 and J usage is TRBJ1-5, with 7 bases aligning to TRBD1. CDR3 length: 15 residues. Germline loops: CDR1 SNHLY, CDR2 FYNNEI. J lost 2 bases, V lost 6 bases, and 7 bases had no gene match. Here the CDR3 DNA reads TGTGCCAGCAGCGGGCGGGACAGTCGCAATCAGCCCCAGCATTTT. This sequence encodes CASSGRDSRNQPQHF.

As DNA, the CDR3 is TGTGCCAGCAGTGATAGGCGGGGGGGCGGCGGGGAGCTGTTTTTT. It is translated as CASSDRRGGGGELFF. The rearrangement links TRBV25-1 to TRBJ2-2, with TRBD2 identical over 9 bases. The V and J ends lost 3 bases and 7 bases, in that order; junction bases with no gene match: 6. This CDR3 spans 15 amino acids. The germline gives CDR1 MGHDK, CDR2 SYGVNS.

This chain joins TRBV4-2 and TRBJ1-1; TRBD1 is a possible D gene (5 bases). The CDR3 totals 17 residues. The V gene lost 4 bases and the J gene lost 5 bases, with 23 bases spanning the gap. Germline loops: CDR1 LGHNA, CDR2 YNFKEQ. CDR3 region: CASSRHIEPGGDTEAFF. The CDR3 region has the DNA TGTGCCAGCAGCCGTCATATAGAACCCGGGGGGGATACTGAAGCTTTCTTT.

The chain combines TRBV19 with TRBJ2-1; 8 bases align to TRBD2. After removal of 9 bases from V and 14 bases from J, the junction contained 12 bases not matched to a gene. This CDR3 contains 12 residues. CDR1 is LNHDA, CDR2 SQIVND, per germline (reference sequence). The CDR3 bases are TGTGCCAGCGGACGGGGGGGTAAGTCGGAGTTCTTC. Translation: CASGRGGKSEFF.

The rearrangement uses TRBV6-4 and TRBJ1-5; D call uncertain. Germline CDR1 and CDR2: MRHNA and SNTAGT. There are 18 residues in the CDR3. V was shortened by 4 bases and J by 0 bases, with 19 bases between the two germline ends. The chain's CDR3 is CASSVILWRPNSNQPQHF. CDR3 in DNA: TGTGCCAGCAGTGTTATTCTTTGGCGGCCGAATAGCAATCAGCCCCAGCATTTT.

The chain has TRBV7-3 and TRBJ2-3, with D possibly being TRBD1 (6 bases). Germline V gene lookup returns CDR1 SGHTA and CDR2 FQGTGA. This CDR3 has 15 residues. Trimming took 2 bases from V and 7 from J, leaving 16 bases between them. CDR3 coding DNA: TGTGCCAGCAGCTTAGGGGACACGTCGAGCAATACGCAGTATTTT. Translated: CASSLGDTSSNTQYF.

The chain uses TRBV5-1 and TRBJ2-7, with 10 bases matching TRBD1. The trim removed 4 bases at V and 5 bases at J, leaving 18 bases unmatched. Per the germline V gene, CDR1 is SGHRS and CDR2 is YFSETQ. The CDR3 spans 18 residues. Here the CDR3 reads CASSPGGSIGTGADEQYF. The CDR3 DNA is TGCGCCAGCAGCCCGGGGGGTAGTATAGGGACAGGGGCGGACGAGCAGTACTTC. Combining the CDR3 with reference TRBV5-1 and TRBJ2-7 gives the whole variable domain KAGVTQTPRYLIKTRGQQVTLSCSPISGHRSVSWYQQTPGQGLQFLFEYFSETQRNKGNFPGRFSGRQFSNSRSEMNVSTLELGDSALYLCASSPGGSIGTGADEQYFGPGTRLTVT.

The V gene is TRBV6-6, the J gene TRBJ2-2; 8 bases align to TRBD1. Per germline, CDR1 MNHNY and CDR2 SVGAGI (reference sequence). Germline trimming cut 5 bases from V and 6 bases from J; bases unmatched to any gene: 11. CDR3 length: 16 amino acids. This CDR3 reads CASSGRGQGLSGELFF. The CDR3 nucleotides read TGTGCCAGCAGTGGCAGGGGGCAGGGGTTGTCCGGGGAGCTGTTTTTT.

Only one count was recorded for this clone. The rearrangement uses TRBV4-1 and TRBJ1-4; no clear D gene. V gave up 2 bases and J gave up 7 bases, with 17 bases separating them. Germline V gene data show CDR1 as MGHRA and CDR2 as YSYEKL. The CDR3 length is 16 residues. This CDR3 is CASSQRDPITGEKLFF. In DNA, the CDR3 is TGCGCCAGCAGCCAACGCGACCCCATTACGGGTGAAAAACTGTTTTTT.

The rearrangement joins TRBV10-1 to TRBJ2-1; possible D gene TRBD2, 5 bases. Germline CDR1 reads WNHNN; CDR2 reads SYGVQD (reference sequence). The CDR3 has 15 residues. V dropped 2 bases and J dropped 5 bases, with 13 bases sitting between them. The CDR3 DNA follows: TGCGCCAGCAGTGAGGGGTGGGGTAGCGACAATGAGCAGTTCTTC. As protein: CASSEGWGSDNEQFF.

The J gene is TRBJ1-1, the V gene TRBV28, with 11 bases aligning to TRBD1. V was pared by 5 bases and J by 4 bases, with 9 bases of the junction left unmatched. The CDR3 runs 16 residues. Per germline, CDR1 MDHEN and CDR2 SYDVKM. CDR3 in amino acids: CASSPPDRGRGTEAFF. As DNA, the CDR3 is TGTGCCAGCAGTCCACCGGACAGGGGGCGAGGCACTGAAGCTTTCTTT.

The rearrangement joins TRBV2 to TRBJ1-5, with D possibly being TRBD1 (6 bases). Germline loops: CDR1 SNHLY, CDR2 FYNNEI. The germline V and J ends were trimmed by 4 bases and 7 bases, with 17 bases remaining between them. The CDR3 runs to 15 residues. The CDR3 loop is CASSARRGGRQPQHF. Here the CDR3 DNA reads TGTGCCAGCAGTGCCAGAAGGGGGGGTCGCCAGCCCCAGCATTTT.

The rearrangement uses TRBV5-1 and TRBJ2-7; 8 bases line up with TRBD1. The CDR3 length is 16 residues. V gave up 2 bases and J gave up 3 bases; unmatched junction bases: 10. CDR1 SGHRS and CDR2 YFSETQ come from the germline V gene. The CDR3 loop is CASSFGQGASYYEQYF. CDR3 bases: TGCGCCAGCAGCTTTGGCCAGGGGGCCTCCTACTACGAGCAGTACTTC.

The chain couples TRBV28 to TRBJ1-1, with 7 bases lining up with TRBD1. Germline V CDR1 and CDR2: MDHEN, SYDVKM. V was pared by 10 bases and J by 6 bases, with 8 bases of the junction left unmatched. The CDR3 is 12 amino acids. CDR3 in DNA: TGTGCCACCCGACAGGGTGTCCCTGAAGCTTTCTTT. It is translated as CATRQGVPEAFF.

This chain links TRBV4-1 with TRBJ1-5, with D tentatively TRBD1 (6 bases). The germline V gene encodes CDR1 MGHRA and CDR2 YSYEKL. The CDR3 spans 20 residues. Trimming left V 0 bases short and J 0 bases short, with 21 bases between. The CDR3 is CASSQEFAGEKLYSNQPQHF. The DNA for the CDR3 is TGCGCCAGCAGCCAAGAGTTCGCAGGGGAAAAATTGTATAGCAATCAGCCCCAGCATTTT.

The table lists this clone with a few counts. This chain joins TRBV28 and TRBJ2-7; possible D gene TRBD2, 6 bases. The CDR3 loop spans 15 amino acids. Germline V gives CDR1 MDHEN, CDR2 SYDVKM. With 8 bases removed from V and 7 bases from J, the gap between germline ends came to 24 bases. The CDR3 sequence: CASVEGRNPVGEQYF. In nucleotides, the CDR3 is TGTGCCAGCGTGGAGGGTCGGAACCCGGTGGGGGAGCAGTACTTC.

The chain recombines TRBV21-1 with TRBJ2-7; the listed D gene, TRBD2, was not tested against the DNA. TRBV21-1 is labeled a pseudogene. CDR3 length: 13 residues. CDR3 sequence (DNA): TGTGCCAGCAGCAAAGTTCACGCGGACGAGCAGTACTTC. Translating it yields CASSKVHADEQYF.

The chain couples TRBV19 to TRBJ2-4, with a tentative D call TRBD2 (6 bases). The germline V gene has CDR1 LNHDA and CDR2 SQIVND (reference sequence). V was trimmed by 5 bases and J by 0 bases, leaving 14 bases between them. The CDR3 length is 16 residues. The CDR3 DNA sequence: TGTGCCAGTAGTCGGGGACGGACTATAGCCAAAAACATTCAGTACTTC. Amino acid sequence: CASSRGRTIAKNIQYF. The full variable domain, with the rest looked up from reference TRBV19 and TRBJ2-4, is DGGITQSPKYLFRKEGQNVTLSCEQNLNHDAMYWYRQDPGQGLRLIYYSQIVNDFQKGDIAEGYSVSREKKESFPLTVTSAQKNPTAFYLCASSRGRTIAKNIQYFGAGTRLSVL.

This clone has only a few counts. The chain employs TRBV7-2 and TRBJ1-5, with D unresolved. In germline, CDR1 is SGHTA, CDR2 FQGNSA. The V end lost 2 bases, the J end lost 0 bases, and 8 bases lay between the germline ends. CDR3 length: 15 amino acids. CDR3 residues: CASSLRPGSNQPQHF. CDR3 DNA sequence: TGTGCCAGCAGCTTAAGACCGGGTAGCAATCAGCCCCAGCATTTT.

The rearrangement joins TRBV19 to TRBJ2-5; 7 bases line up with TRBD2. The CDR3 spans 16 residues. V lost 6 bases and J lost 0; bases outside the gene matches: 10. The germline V gene encodes CDR1 LNHDA and CDR2 SQIVND (reference sequence). CDR3 loop: CASRGPGLQYQETQYF. As DNA, the CDR3 is TGTGCCAGTAGGGGACCGGGACTACAGTACCAAGAGACCCAGTACTTC.

The chain joins TRBV10-3 to TRBJ2-1; D is possibly TRBD2 (6 bases). The CDR3 runs 18 residues. Germline values: CDR1 ENHRY, CDR2 SYGVKD. Trimming stripped 3 bases from V and 6 bases from J, with 24 bases between. CDR3 sequence reads: CAISDVTRRDGKGNEQFF. The CDR3 bases are TGTGCCATCAGTGACGTTACCCGGCGGGACGGGAAAGGCAATGAGCAGTTCTTC.